The rows below give T cell receptor beta chains drawn from one sample of a study of technical replicates of blood from several donors. This table comes from immunoSEQ multiplex PCR, and its TCRdb copy is limited to in-frame clones, with some not included. The data show about 56,000 clones, with about 95% seen just once and 2.5% to 3.5% held by the top ten. The sample comprised PBMCs. These receptor sequences come from a human donor in good health. Some clones in this sample may be carry-over from other donors' samples. CDR3s include the opening cysteine and the closing phenylalanine or tryptophan. Fields, in order: D gene, clone size, J gene, V gene, CDR3 protein, CDR3 DNA. A D gene is named only where the DNA matches it firmly. Only part of the rows carry a size: once, few, many, or a class if the clone is expanded.

. | . | TRBJ2-5 | TRBV2 | CASRGAPTQYF | TGTGCCAGCAGGGGGGCGCCCACCCAGTACTTC
. | once | TRBJ2-2 | TRBV5-4 | CASSFDRNTGELFF | TGTGCCAGCAGCTTCGACAGGAACACCGGGGAGCTGTTTTTT
. | . | TRBJ1-6 | TRBV5-1 | CASSSTGQPSRDDSPLHF | TGCGCCAGCAGCTCTACGGGACAACCATCTCGTGACGATTCACCCCTCCACTTT
TRBD1 | . | TRBJ1-1 | TRBV4-2 | CASSQGQLSTEAFF | TGTGCCAGCAGCCAGGGACAGTTATCCACTGAAGCTTTCTTT
. | . | TRBJ2-7 | TRBV7-2 | CASSFEGVSYEQYF | TGTGCCAGCAGCTTTGAAGGGGTCTCCTACGAGCAGTACTTC
. | . | TRBJ2-7 | TRBV4-2 | CASSQDHSYEQYF | TGTGCCAGCAGCCAAGACCATTCCTACGAGCAGTACTTC
. | once | TRBJ1-2 | TRBV6-6 | CASRERGGEGYTF | TGTGCCAGCAGAGAACGGGGGGGGGAAGGCTACACCTTC
. | . | TRBJ1-2 | TRBV7-9 | CASSLRQAGVNYGYTF | TGTGCCAGCAGCCTAAGACAGGCCGGGGTCAACTATGGCTACACCTTC
. | . | TRBJ2-1 | TRBV30 | CAWRKLSGASYNEQFF | TGTGCCTGGAGAAAGCTATCGGGAGCATCCTACAATGAGCAGTTCTTC
. | . | TRBJ1-2 | TRBV5-6 | CASSLGQPVGGYTF | TGTGCCAGCAGCTTGGGACAGCCTGTGGGTGGCTACACCTTC
. | . | TRBJ2-1 | TRBV7-3 | CASSLRGGQQSSYNEQFF | TGTGCCAGCAGCTTACGCGGGGGCCAACAAAGCTCCTACAATGAGCAGTTCTTC
. | . | TRBJ1-1 | TRBV6-1 | CASARGTEAFF | TGTGCCAGCGCAAGGGGTACTGAAGCTTTCTTT
TRBD1 | . | TRBJ1-1 | TRBV11-2 | CASSIGQEDTEAFF | TGTGCCAGCAGCATAGGACAGGAGGACACTGAAGCTTTCTTT
. | once | TRBJ2-7 | TRBV11-3 | CASSRGQSMGEQYF | TGTGCCAGCAGCCGTGGACAGTCGATGGGCGAGCAGTACTTC
TRBD2 | . | TRBJ2-1 | TRBV27 | CASNPAGGPSNEQFF | TGTGCCAGCAATCCAGCGGGGGGGCCCAGCAATGAGCAGTTCTTC
TRBD1 | . | TRBJ1-2 | TRBV29-1 | CSVGGQGYGYTF | TGCAGCGTGGGGGGACAGGGCTATGGCTACACCTTC
. | . | TRBJ2-7 | TRBV5-1 | CASSLANNPPREQYF | TGCGCCAGCAGCTTGGCCAACAATCCGCCTCGCGAGCAGTACTTC
. | . | TRBJ2-1 | TRBV6-4 | CASSAFRRAWIHNEQFF | TGTGCCAGCAGTGCATTCCGTCGAGCGTGGATCCACAATGAGCAGTTCTTC
. | . | TRBJ1-5 | TRBV5-1 | CASSLVPGPGQPQHF | TGCGCCAGCAGCTTGGTTCCAGGGCCCGGTCAGCCCCAGCATTTT
TRBD2 | . | TRBJ2-1 | TRBV4-1 | CASSQEVASGTYNEQFF | TGCGCCAGCAGCCAAGAAGTTGCTAGCGGAACCTACAATGAGCAGTTCTTC
TRBD2 | few | TRBJ2-1 | TRBV4-3 | CASSQQGLAGPLGQFF | TGCGCCAGCAGCCAACAGGGACTAGCGGGGCCTCTTGGGCAGTTCTTC
TRBD2 | . | TRBJ2-1 | TRBV25-1 | CASSDGTSGDDEQFF | TGTGCCAGCAGTGATGGGACTAGCGGGGACGATGAGCAGTTCTTC
. | once | TRBJ2-2 | TRBV27 | CASTGNTGSLTGELFF | TGTGCCAGCACCGGGAATACAGGGTCCCTCACCGGGGAGCTGTTTTTT
TRBD1 | few | TRBJ1-1 | TRBV27 | CASSFKQGVTEAFF | TGTGCCAGCAGTTTTAAGCAGGGGGTCACTGAAGCTTTCTTT
. | . | TRBJ1-1 | TRBV2 | CASRKQGLATEAFF | TGTGCCAGCAGAAAACAGGGTCTCGCCACTGAAGCTTTCTTT
TRBD1 | . | TRBJ1-4 | TRBV5-4 | CASSSSTGDTNEKLFF | TGTGCCAGCAGCTCAAGTACAGGGGACACTAATGAAAAACTGTTTTTT
. | . | TRBJ2-7 | TRBV5-1 | CASSSAYEQYF | TGCGCCAGCAGCTCTGCCTACGAGCAGTACTTC
. | . | TRBJ1-5 | TRBV5-5 | CASSPREGPYSNQPQHF | TGTGCCAGCAGCCCGCGAGAGGGTCCGTATAGCAATCAGCCCCAGCATTTT
TRBD1 | . | TRBJ1-2 | TRBV29-1 | CSAGQGHYGYTF | TGCAGCGCCGGACAGGGCCACTATGGCTACACCTTC
TRBD1 | . | TRBJ2-1 | TRBV15 | CATSTGTGGNEQFF | TGTGCCACCAGCACCGGGACAGGGGGTAATGAGCAGTTCTTC
TRBD2 | . | TRBJ2-4 | TRBV4-1 | CASSLPPKPGGLAKNIQYF | TGCGCCAGCAGCCTCCCGCCCAAACCGGGGGGACTAGCCAAAAACATTCAGTACTTC
. | . | TRBJ1-1 | TRBV2 | CASSASGLAAFF | TGTGCCAGCAGTGCATCTGGCTTGGCAGCTTTCTTT
TRBD1 | . | TRBJ1-2 | TRBV5-6 | CASSPPRGRVYGYTF | TGTGCCAGCAGCCCGCCCAGGGGGCGGGTCTATGGCTACACCTTC
TRBD1 | . | TRBJ1-3 | TRBV7-9 | CASSSRTGGNTIYF | TGTGCCAGCAGTTCCAGGACAGGTGGAAACACCATATATTTT
TRBD1 | . | TRBJ2-3 | TRBV4-1 | CASSQDRGLGSADTQYF | TGCGCCAGCAGCCAAGATAGGGGGCTGGGATCGGCAGATACGCAGTATTTT
. | . | TRBJ1-6 | TRBV19 | CASSLPNSPLHF | TGTGCCAGTAGTCTACCTAATTCACCCCTCCACTTT
TRBD2 | . | TRBJ2-1 | TRBV2 | CASRRQTSGGSYNEQFF | TGTGCCAGCAGGCGCCAGACTAGCGGGGGCTCCTACAATGAGCAGTTCTTC
. | once | TRBJ1-1 | TRBV7-9 | CASSWGRGTGVAEAFF | TGTGCCAGCAGCTGGGGCCGCGGGACGGGAGTGGCTGAAGCTTTCTTT
. | . | TRBJ1-2 | TRBV2 | CASSELDYGYTF | TGTGCCAGCAGTGAACTCGACTATGGCTACACCTTC
TRBD1 | . | TRBJ1-1 | TRBV7-2 | CASSLGQGTEAFF | TGTGCCAGCAGCTTAGGACAGGGCACTGAAGCTTTCTTT
. | . | TRBJ1-4 | TRBV18 | CASSGGFNEKLFF | TGTGCCAGCTCCGGCGGTTTCAATGAAAAACTGTTTTTT
. | . | TRBJ1-4 | TRBV5-1 | CASSLDSFNEKLFF | TGCGCCAGCAGCTTGGACAGCTTTAATGAAAAACTGTTTTTT
. | . | TRBJ2-5 | TRBV7-9 | CASSSDSGWETQYF | TGTGCCAGCAGCTCGGATTCAGGATGGGAGACCCAGTACTTC
TRBD1 | . | TRBJ1-1 | TRBV19 | CASRTGGNTEAFF | TGTGCCAGTAGAACAGGGGGGAACACTGAAGCTTTCTTT
TRBD1 | . | TRBJ1-1 | TRBV5-6 | CASSLTPGGRNTEAFF | TGTGCCAGCAGCTTGACCCCAGGGGGAAGGAACACTGAAGCTTTCTTT
TRBD1 | . | TRBJ2-7 | TRBV19 | CASSTGPRDRVDEQYF | TGTGCCAGTAGTACGGGACCCCGGGACAGGGTGGACGAGCAGTACTTC
TRBD2 | . | TRBJ2-3 | TRBV7-2 | CASSKGLAGDTQYF | TGTGCCAGCAGCAAAGGACTAGCAGGGGATACGCAGTATTTT
TRBD1 | . | TRBJ1-4 | TRBV9 | CASSVAGGGTGAEKLFF | TGTGCCAGCAGCGTAGCTGGGGGCGGGACAGGCGCAGAAAAACTGTTTTTT
TRBD1 | . | TRBJ2-4 | TRBV4-3 | CASSQDGTGVKVAKNIQYF | TGCGCCAGCAGCCAAGATGGGACAGGGGTTAAAGTAGCCAAAAACATTCAGTACTTC
TRBD2 | . | TRBJ2-7 | TRBV5-1 | CASSLAVIAGPYEQYF | TGCGCCAGCAGCTTGGCCGTAATAGCGGGGCCCTACGAGCAGTACTTC
. | . | TRBJ1-2 | TRBV5-4 | CASSLGGDGANYGYTF | TGTGCCAGCAGCTTGGGGGGGGATGGAGCTAACTATGGCTACACCTTC
TRBD1 | . | TRBJ1-2 | TRBV2 | CASSGTGGNYGYTF | TGTGCCAGCAGTGGGACAGGGGGCAACTATGGCTACACCTTC
. | . | TRBJ2-5 | TRBV7-8 | CASGGGPTTQYF | TGTGCCAGCGGGGGAGGACCCACGACCCAGTACTTC
. | . | TRBJ1-2 | TRBV14 | CASSQWWYGHSYGYTF | TGTGCCAGCAGCCAATGGTGGTACGGACATAGCTATGGCTACACCTTC
. | once | TRBJ1-5 | TRBV5-6 | CASSLAPRGGSNQPQHF | TGTGCCAGCAGCTTGGCCCCTCGGGGGGGAAGCAATCAGCCCCAGCATTTT